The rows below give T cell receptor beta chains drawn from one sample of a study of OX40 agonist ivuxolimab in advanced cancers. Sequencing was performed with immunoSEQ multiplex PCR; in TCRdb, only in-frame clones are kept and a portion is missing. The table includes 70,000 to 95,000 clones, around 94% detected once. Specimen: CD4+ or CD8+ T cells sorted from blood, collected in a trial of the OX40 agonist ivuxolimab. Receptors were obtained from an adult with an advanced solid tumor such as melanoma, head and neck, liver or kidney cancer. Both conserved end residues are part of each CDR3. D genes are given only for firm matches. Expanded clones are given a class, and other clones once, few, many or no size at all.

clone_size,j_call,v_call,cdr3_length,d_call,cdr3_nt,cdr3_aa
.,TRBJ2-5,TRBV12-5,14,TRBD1,TGTGCTAGTGCCAAGGACAGGGGGCCAGAGACCCAGTACTTC,CASAKDRGPETQYF
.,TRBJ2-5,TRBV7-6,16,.,TGTGCCAGCAGCTTAGCTGGGACGACGGAGGGGGAGACCCAGTACTTC,CASSLAGTTEGETQYF
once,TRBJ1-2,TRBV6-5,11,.,TGTGCCAGCAGTGGCGCCGGTGGCTACACCTTC,CASSGAGGYTF
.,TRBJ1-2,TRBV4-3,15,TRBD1,TGCGCCAGCAGCCAATGGACAGGCTCTTCTCATGGCTACACCTTC,CASSQWTGSSHGYTF
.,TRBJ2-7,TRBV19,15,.,TGTGCCAGTAGCCACCAGGAAGGGGCCTCCTACGAGCAGTACTTC,CASSHQEGASYEQYF
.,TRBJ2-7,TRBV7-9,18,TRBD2,TGTGCCAGCAGCTTAAAAACTAGCGGAACGGCCCCCGGCTACGAGCAGTACTTC,CASSLKTSGTAPGYEQYF
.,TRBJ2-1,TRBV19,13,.,TGTGCCAGTAGACAGCCCTCCTACAATGAGCAGTTCTTC,CASRQPSYNEQFF
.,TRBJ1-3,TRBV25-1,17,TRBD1,TGTGCCAGCAGTGAGCCTCGGGACAGGCGTTCTGTGAGCACCATATATTTT,CASSEPRDRRSVSTIYF
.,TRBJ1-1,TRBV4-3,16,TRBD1,TGCGCCAGCAGCCAAGATCCAGGGGGGAGTGCTATGTTCGCTTTCTTT,CASSQDPGGSAMFAFF
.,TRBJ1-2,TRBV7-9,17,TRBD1,TGTGCCAGCAGCTTAATTCGAACCGACAGGGGGCATTCGGGCTACACCTTC,CASSLIRTDRGHSGYTF
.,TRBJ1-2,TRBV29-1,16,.,TGCAGCGTTGCCGGCGGGACCCGGTCCCTTAACTATGGCTACACCTTC,CSVAGGTRSLNYGYTF
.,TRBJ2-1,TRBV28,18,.,TGTGCCAGCAGTTTAGGGGTAGGGACGGGACTCAGATACAATGAGCAGTTCTTC,CASSLGVGTGLRYNEQFF
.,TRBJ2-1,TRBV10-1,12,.,TGCGCCAGCAGTGAGTATGACAATGAGCAGTTCTTC,CASSEYDNEQFF
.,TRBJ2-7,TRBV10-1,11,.,TGCGCCAGCAGTGTGGGCGGGGAGCAGTACTTC,CASSVGGEQYF
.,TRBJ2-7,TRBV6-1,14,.,TGTGCCAGCAGTGGTTACAGGGCCACCTACGAGCAGTACTTC,CASSGYRATYEQYF
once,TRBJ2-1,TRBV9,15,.,TGTGCCAGCAGCGTAGGCGGCGGGGTCTACAATGAGCAGTTCTTC,CASSVGGGVYNEQFF
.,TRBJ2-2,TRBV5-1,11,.,TGCGCCAGCAGCTGGACGGGGGAGCTGTTTTTT,CASSWTGELFF
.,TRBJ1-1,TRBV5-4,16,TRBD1,TGTGCCAGCAGCTTGGAGGGGACAGGGCTGAACACTGAAGCTTTCTTT,CASSLEGTGLNTEAFF
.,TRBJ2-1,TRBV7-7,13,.,TGTGCTAGCAGCTTGGGGCGGTACAATGAGCAGTTCTTC,CASSLGRYNEQFF
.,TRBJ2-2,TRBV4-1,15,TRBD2,TGCGCCAGCAGCCTGGGACTACCTAACACCGGGGAGCTGTTTTTT,CASSLGLPNTGELFF
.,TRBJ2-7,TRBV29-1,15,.,TGCAGCGTTGAAGAACGAGGGAGGGGGTCCTACGAGCAGTACTTC,CSVEERGRGSYEQYF
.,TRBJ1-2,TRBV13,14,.,TGTGCCAGCAGTCCGGGAGGATCGATCTTCGGCTACACCTTC,CASSPGGSIFGYTF
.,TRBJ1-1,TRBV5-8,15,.,TGTGCCAGCAGCTGGCGGGGGACCCTTAACACTGAAGCTTTCTTT,CASSWRGTLNTEAFF
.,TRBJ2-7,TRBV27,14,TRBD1,TGTGCCAGCAGTTCCGGACAGGGATCCTACGAGCAGTACTTC,CASSSGQGSYEQYF
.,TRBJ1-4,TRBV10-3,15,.,TGTGCCATCAGTGAATACAGGGCCACTAATGAAAAACTGTTTTTT,CAISEYRATNEKLFF
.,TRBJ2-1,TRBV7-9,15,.,TGTGCCAGCAGCTTAGGGCAGGGGCCCTACAATGAGCAGTTCTTC,CASSLGQGPYNEQFF
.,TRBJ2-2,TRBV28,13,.,TGTGCCAGCAGTCTGCTCCGGGGCGGGGAGCTGTTTTTT,CASSLLRGGELFF